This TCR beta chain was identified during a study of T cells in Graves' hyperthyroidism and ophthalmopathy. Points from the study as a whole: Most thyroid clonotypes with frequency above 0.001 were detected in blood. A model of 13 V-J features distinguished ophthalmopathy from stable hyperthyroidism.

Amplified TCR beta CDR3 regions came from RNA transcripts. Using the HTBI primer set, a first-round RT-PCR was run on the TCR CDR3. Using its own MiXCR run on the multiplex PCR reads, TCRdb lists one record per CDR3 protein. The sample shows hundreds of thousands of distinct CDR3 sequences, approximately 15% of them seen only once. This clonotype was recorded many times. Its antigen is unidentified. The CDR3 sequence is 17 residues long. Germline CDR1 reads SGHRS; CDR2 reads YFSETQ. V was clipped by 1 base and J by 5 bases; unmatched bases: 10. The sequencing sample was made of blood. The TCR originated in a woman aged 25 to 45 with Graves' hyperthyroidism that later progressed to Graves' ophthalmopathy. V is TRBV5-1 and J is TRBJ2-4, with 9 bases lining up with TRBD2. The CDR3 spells CASSLIGLASIQNIQYF. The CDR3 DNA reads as TGCGCCAGCAGCTTGATTGGACTAGCGTCGATTCAAAACATTCAGTACTTC.